The present T cell receptor beta chain was sequenced within a study of blood T cell repertoires in COVID-19. Study in general: Acute and convalescent COVID-19 samples came from the United States, Italy and Spain. Sample material is recorded as cDNA or gDNA derived from T cells, B-cell-depleted T cells, or PBMCs.

Germline CDR1 and CDR2: SGHNT and YYREEE (reference sequence). V dropped 4 bases and J dropped 2; count of bases not matched to a gene: 4. The CDR3 is made up of 14 amino acids. Measured with immunoSEQ multiplex PCR; TCRdb has only the in-frame clones, and not every one. The repertoire holds approximately 130,000 clones, approximately 85% seen once, with 10% to 15% in the top ten. The clonotype comes from a human donor in a cohort sampled during active COVID-19. The sequencing input was peripheral blood. V usage is TRBV5-4 and J usage is TRBJ2-5, with 8 bases lining up with TRBD1. DNA for the CDR3: TGTGCCAGCAGCCACTGGACAGGGCAAGAGACCCAGTACTTC. The encoded protein is CASSHWTGQETQYF.